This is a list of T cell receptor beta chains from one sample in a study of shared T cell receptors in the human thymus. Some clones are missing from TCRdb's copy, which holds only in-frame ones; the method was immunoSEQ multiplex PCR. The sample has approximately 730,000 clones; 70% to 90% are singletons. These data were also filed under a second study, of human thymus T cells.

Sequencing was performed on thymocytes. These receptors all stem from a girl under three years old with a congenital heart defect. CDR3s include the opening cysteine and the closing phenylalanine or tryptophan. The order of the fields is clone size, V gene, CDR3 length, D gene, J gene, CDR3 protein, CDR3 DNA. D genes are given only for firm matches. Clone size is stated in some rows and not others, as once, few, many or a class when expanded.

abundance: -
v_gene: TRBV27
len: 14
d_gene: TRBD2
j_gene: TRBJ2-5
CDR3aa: CASRPPGGQETQYF
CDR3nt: TGTGCCAGCAGACCCCCGGGGGGACAAGAGACCCAGTACTTC

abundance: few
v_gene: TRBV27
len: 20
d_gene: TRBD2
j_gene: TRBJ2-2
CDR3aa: CASSSGCRDSGGAYTGELFF
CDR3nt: TGTGCCAGCAGTTCAGGATGCCGGGATAGCGGGGGGGCATACACCGGGGAGCTGTTTTTT

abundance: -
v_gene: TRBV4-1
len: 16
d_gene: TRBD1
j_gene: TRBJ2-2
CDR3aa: CASSQPTQGASGELFF
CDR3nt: TGCGCCAGCAGCCAACCCACCCAGGGGGCGTCCGGGGAGCTGTTTTTT

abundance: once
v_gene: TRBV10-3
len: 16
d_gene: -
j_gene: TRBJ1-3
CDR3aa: CAISDSLRVFGNTIYF
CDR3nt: TGTGCCATCAGTGATAGTCTCAGGGTTTTTGGAAACACCATATATTTT

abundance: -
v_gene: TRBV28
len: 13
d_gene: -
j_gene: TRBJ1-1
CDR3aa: CASSTQGQTEAFF
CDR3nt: TGTGCCAGCAGTACCCAAGGACAGACTGAAGCTTTCTTT

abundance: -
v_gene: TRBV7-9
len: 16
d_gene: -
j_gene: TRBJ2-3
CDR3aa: CASSLGVVQGSDTQYF
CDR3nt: TGTGCCAGCAGCTTAGGGGTCGTGCAGGGGTCAGATACGCAGTATTTT

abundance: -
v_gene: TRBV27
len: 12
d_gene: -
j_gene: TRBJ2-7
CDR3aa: CASRRAGYEQYF
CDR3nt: TGTGCCAGCAGGAGAGCGGGTTACGAGCAGTACTTC

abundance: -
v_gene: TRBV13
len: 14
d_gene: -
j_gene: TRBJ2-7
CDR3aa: CASSLGDSSYEQYF
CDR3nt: TGTGCCAGCAGCTTAGGGGACAGTTCCTACGAGCAGTACTTC

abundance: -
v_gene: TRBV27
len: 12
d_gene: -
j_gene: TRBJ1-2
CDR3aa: CASSPSRGGYTF
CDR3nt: TGTGCCAGCAGTCCTTCACGGGGTGGCTACACCTTC

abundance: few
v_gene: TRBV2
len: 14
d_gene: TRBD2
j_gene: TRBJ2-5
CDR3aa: CASSKRGSEETQYF
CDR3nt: TGTGCCAGCTCTAAGCGGGGGAGTGAAGAGACCCAGTACTTC

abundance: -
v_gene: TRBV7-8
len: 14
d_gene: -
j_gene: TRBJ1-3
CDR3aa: CASTLSNSGNTIYF
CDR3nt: TGTGCCAGCACCTTATCCAACTCTGGAAACACCATATATTTT

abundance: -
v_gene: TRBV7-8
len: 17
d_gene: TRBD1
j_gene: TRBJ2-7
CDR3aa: CASSGTGTAYRSYEQYF
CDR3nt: TGTGCCAGCAGCGGAACCGGGACAGCCTACCGATCCTACGAGCAGTACTTC

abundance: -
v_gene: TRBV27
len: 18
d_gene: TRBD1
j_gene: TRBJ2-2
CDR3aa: CASRSISQGAGDTGELFF
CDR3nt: TGTGCCAGCAGATCAATCTCCCAGGGGGCTGGGGACACCGGGGAGCTGTTTTTT

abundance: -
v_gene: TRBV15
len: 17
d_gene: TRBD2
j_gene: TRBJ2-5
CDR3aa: CATSIEAGGPEEETQYF
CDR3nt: TGTGCCACCAGCATAGAAGCGGGGGGGCCCGAAGAAGAGACCCAGTACTTC

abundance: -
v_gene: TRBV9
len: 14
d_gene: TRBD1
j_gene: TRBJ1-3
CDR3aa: CASRPQGPRNTIYF
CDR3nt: TGTGCCAGCAGACCACAGGGGCCTAGGAACACCATATATTTT

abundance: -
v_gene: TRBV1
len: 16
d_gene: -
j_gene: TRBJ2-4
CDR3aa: CTSSQEKTSGKNIQYF
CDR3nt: TGCACCAGCAGCCAGGAAAAGACTAGCGGTAAAAACATTCAGTACTTC

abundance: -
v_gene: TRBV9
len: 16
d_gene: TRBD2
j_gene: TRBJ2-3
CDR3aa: CASSVDSGGPTDTQYF
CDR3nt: TGTGCCAGCAGCGTAGATAGCGGGGGCCCCACAGATACGCAGTATTTT

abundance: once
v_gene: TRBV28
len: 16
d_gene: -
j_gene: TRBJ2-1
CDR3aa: CATTSPGGVLYNEQFF
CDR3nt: TGTGCCACCACCAGCCCCGGGGGAGTCCTATACAATGAGCAGTTCTTC

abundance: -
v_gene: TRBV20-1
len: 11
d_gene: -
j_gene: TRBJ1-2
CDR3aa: CSSRGKKGYTF
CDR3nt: TGCAGCTCCCGGGGAAAGAAAGGCTACACCTTC

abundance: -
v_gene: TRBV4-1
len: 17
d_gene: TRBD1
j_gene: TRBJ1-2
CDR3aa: CASSQELRNRGIYGYTF
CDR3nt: TGCGCCAGCAGCCAAGAATTAAGAAACAGGGGGATCTATGGCTACACCTTC

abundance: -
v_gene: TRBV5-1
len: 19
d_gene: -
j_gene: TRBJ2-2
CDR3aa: CASSPRNPGPGYEPGELFF
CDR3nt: TGCGCCAGCAGCCCCAGAAACCCCGGCCCGGGATACGAGCCCGGGGAGCTGTTTTTT

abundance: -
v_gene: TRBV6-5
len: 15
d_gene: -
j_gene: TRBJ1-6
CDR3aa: CASSYGRGRDSPLHF
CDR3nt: TGTGCCAGCAGTTACGGAAGGGGCCGGGATTCACCCCTCCACTTT

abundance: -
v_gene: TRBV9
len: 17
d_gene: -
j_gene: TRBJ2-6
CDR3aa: CASSGSSWHSGANVLTF
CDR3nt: TGTGCCAGCAGCGGCTCGTCATGGCACTCTGGGGCCAACGTCCTGACTTTC

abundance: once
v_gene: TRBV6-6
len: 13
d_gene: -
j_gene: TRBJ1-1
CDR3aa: CASSYSRDTEAFF
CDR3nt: TGTGCCAGCAGTTACTCGAGAGACACTGAAGCTTTCTTT

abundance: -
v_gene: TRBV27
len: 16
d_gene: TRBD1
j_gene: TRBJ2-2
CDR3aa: CASSFPGQGDTGELFF
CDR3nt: TGTGCCAGCAGTTTTCCGGGGCAGGGGGACACCGGGGAGCTGTTTTTT

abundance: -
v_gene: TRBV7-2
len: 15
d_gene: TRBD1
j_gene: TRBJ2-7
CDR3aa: CASSMGTGNPYEQYF
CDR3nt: TGTGCCAGCAGTATGGGGACAGGGAACCCCTACGAGCAGTACTTC

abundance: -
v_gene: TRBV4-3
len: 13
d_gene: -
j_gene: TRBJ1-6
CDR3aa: CASSQVVNSPLHF
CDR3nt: TGCGCCAGCAGCCAAGTAGTTAATTCACCCCTCCACTTT

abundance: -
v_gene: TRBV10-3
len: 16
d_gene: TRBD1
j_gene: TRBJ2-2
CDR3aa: CAIGTGYLVDTGELFF
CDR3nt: TGTGCCATCGGGACAGGGTATCTCGTGGACACCGGGGAGCTGTTTTTT

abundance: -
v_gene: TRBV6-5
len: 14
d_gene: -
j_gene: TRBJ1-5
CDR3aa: CAVERIARGQPQHF
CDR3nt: TGTGCCGTGGAGAGGATCGCCAGGGGACAGCCCCAGCATTTT

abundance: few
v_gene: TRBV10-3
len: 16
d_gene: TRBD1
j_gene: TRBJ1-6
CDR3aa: CAISVRQGPDNSPLHF
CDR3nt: TGTGCCATCAGTGTGAGACAGGGTCCGGATAATTCACCCCTCCACTTT

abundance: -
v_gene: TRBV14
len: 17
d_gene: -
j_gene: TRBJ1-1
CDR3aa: CASSQDSGGGLNTEAFF
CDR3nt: TGTGCCAGCAGCCAAGATAGCGGGGGCGGACTGAACACTGAAGCTTTCTTT

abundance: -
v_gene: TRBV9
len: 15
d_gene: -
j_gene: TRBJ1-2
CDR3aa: CASSAGGRGNYGYTF
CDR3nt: TGTGCCAGCAGCGCCGGGGGAAGAGGGAACTATGGCTACACCTTC

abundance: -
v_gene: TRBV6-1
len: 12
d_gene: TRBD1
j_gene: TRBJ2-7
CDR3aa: CASDREVYEQYF
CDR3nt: TGTGCCAGCGACAGGGAAGTCTACGAGCAGTACTTC

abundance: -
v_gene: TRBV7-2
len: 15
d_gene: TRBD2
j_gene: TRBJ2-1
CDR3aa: CASSRRLADYNEQFF
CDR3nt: TGTGCCAGCAGCCGAAGACTAGCGGACTACAATGAGCAGTTCTTC

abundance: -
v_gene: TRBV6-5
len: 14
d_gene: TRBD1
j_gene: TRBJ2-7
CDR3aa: CASSNRGSSYEQYF
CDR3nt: TGTGCCAGCAGTAACAGGGGGAGCTCCTACGAGCAGTACTTC

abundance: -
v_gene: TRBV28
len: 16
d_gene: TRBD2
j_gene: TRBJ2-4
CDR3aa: CASSPLSGGAKNIQYF
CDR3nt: TGTGCCAGCAGTCCCCTTAGCGGGGGGGCCAAAAACATTCAGTACTTC

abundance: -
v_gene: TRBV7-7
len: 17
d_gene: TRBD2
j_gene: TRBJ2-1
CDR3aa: CASSLVAGVTAYNEQFF
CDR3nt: TGTGCTAGCAGCTTAGTAGCGGGGGTGACGGCCTACAATGAGCAGTTCTTC

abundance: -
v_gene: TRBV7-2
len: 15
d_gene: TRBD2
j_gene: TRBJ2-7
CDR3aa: CASSLEGTSLYEQYF
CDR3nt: TGTGCCAGCAGCTTAGAGGGGACTAGCTTATACGAGCAGTACTTC

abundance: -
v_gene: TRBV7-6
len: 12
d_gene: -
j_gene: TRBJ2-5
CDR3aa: CASSSHGETQYF
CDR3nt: TGTGCCAGCAGCTCCCACGGGGAGACCCAGTACTTC

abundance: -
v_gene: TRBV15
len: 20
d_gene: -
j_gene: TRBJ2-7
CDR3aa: CATSRVPKLWGPRMDYEQYF
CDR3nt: TGTGCCACCAGCAGAGTCCCTAAACTATGGGGGCCAAGAATGGACTACGAGCAGTACTTC

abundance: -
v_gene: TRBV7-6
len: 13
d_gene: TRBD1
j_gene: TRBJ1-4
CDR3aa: CASSRGQGGKLFF
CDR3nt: TGTGCCAGCAGCAGGGGACAGGGTGGAAAACTGTTTTTT

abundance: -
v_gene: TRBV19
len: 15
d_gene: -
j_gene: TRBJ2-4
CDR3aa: CASSLSTDDKNIQYF
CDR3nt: TGTGCCAGTAGCCTCTCGACAGATGACAAAAACATTCAGTACTTC

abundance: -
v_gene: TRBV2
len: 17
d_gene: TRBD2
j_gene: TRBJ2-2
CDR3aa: CASSGLAGVWFTGELFF
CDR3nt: TGTGCCAGCAGTGGACTAGCGGGGGTTTGGTTTACCGGGGAGCTGTTTTTT

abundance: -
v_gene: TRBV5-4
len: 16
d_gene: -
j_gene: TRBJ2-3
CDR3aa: CASSLVARGSTDTQYF
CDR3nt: TGTGCCAGCAGCTTGGTTGCGCGGGGAAGCACAGATACGCAGTATTTT

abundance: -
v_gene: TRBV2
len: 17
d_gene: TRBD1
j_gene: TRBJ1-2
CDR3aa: CASSEARETGGEYGYTF
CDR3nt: TGTGCCAGCAGTGAAGCGCGGGAGACAGGGGGCGAGTATGGCTACACCTTC

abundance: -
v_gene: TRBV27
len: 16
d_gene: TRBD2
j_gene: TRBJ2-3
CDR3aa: CASSWGLAGTTDTQYF
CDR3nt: TGTGCCAGCAGTTGGGGACTAGCGGGGACCACAGATACGCAGTATTTT

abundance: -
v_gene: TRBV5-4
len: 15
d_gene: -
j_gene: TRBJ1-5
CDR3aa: CASSLTPGLHQPQHF
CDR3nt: TGTGCCAGCAGCTTGACCCCGGGACTTCATCAGCCCCAGCATTTT

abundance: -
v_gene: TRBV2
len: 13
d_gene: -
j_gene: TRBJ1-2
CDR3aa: CASRLGRGGGYTF
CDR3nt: TGTGCCAGCAGGCTTGGGAGGGGAGGTGGCTACACCTTC

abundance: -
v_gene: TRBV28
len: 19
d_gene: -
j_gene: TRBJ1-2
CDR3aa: CASSQVKPAPSVPYYGYTF
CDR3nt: TGTGCCAGCAGTCAAGTCAAACCGGCTCCCAGCGTCCCTTACTATGGCTACACCTTC

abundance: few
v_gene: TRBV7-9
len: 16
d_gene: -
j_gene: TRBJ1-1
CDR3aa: CASRSSFQGKSTEAFF
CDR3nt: TGTGCCAGCAGATCCTCCTTCCAGGGGAAGTCAACTGAAGCTTTCTTT

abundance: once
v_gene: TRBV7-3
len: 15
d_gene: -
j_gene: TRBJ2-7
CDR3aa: CASSLDDTGTYEQYF
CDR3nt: TGTGCCAGCAGCCTCGATGATACAGGGACCTACGAGCAGTACTTC

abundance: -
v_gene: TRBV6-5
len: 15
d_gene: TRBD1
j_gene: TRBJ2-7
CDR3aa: CASSSRGPDGYEQYF
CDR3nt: TGTGCCAGCAGCAGCAGGGGGCCAGATGGGTACGAGCAGTACTTC